This entry lists 11 T cell receptor beta chains sequenced from one sample in a study of CD8+CD57+ T cells in acquired aplastic anemia. Template material for TCR beta VDJ and CDR3 profiling consisted of genomic DNA. TCRdb reprocessed the reads with MiXCR, giving one entry per CDR3 protein. Of about 180,000 distinct CDR3 sequences listed, roughly 48% are singletons. Selection for sequencing was limited to patients who had shown CD8+CD57+ cell expansion by flow cytometry. The sequenced sample was sorted CD4+, CD8+, or CD8+CD57+ T cells (not recorded which) from PBMCs. The receptors originated from a human donor with aplastic anemia.

This clonotype was observed many times. This chain connects TRBV5-1 to TRBJ2-5; D is unclear. Per germline, CDR1 SGHRS and CDR2 YFSETQ. The CDR3 covers 13 residues. The V gene lost 7 bases and the J gene lost 5 bases, with 15 bases spanning the gap. The CDR3 DNA is TGCGCCAGCGGAATAAACCCTGGGGAGACCCAGTACTTC. Translated: CASGINPGETQYF.

The chain links TRBV19 to TRBJ1-2; 8 nucleotides align to TRBD1. The CDR3 contains 16 residues. V dropped 2 bases and J dropped 5; count of bases not matched to a gene: 10. Looked up from germline, CDR1 is LNHDA and CDR2 is SQIVND (reference sequence). CDR3 DNA: TGTGCCAGTAGTATAAAACTGGACAGGGTCTTTTATGGCTACACCTTC. Its translation is CASSIKLDRVFYGYTF.

A note on this clonotype: This may be a read error, as it is one base from a much larger clone. The chain uses TRBV6-5 and TRBJ1-3; no definite D call. The CDR3 totals 15 residues. CDR1 MNHEY and CDR2 SVGAGI come from the germline V gene. This CDR3 is CASSSTSQSGNTTYF. CDR3 DNA: TGTGCCAGCAGTTCTACATCACAGAGCGGAAACACCACATATTTT.

The chain combines TRBV25-1 with TRBJ1-5; 7 positions match TRBD1. Per germline, CDR1 MGHDK and CDR2 SYGVNS. This CDR3 has 13 residues. The V segment lost 4 bases and the J segment 6 bases; nucleotides outside the gene matches: 3. This CDR3 is CASSVTGAQPQHF. CDR3 sequence (DNA): TGTGCCAGCAGTGTCACAGGGGCTCAGCCCCAGCATTTT. The variable domain in full, with the rest retrieved from reference TRBV25-1 and TRBJ1-5, is EADIYQTPRYLVIGTGKKITLECSQTMGHDKMYWYQQDPGMELHLIHYSYGVNSTEKGDLSSESTVSRIRTEHFPLTLESARPSHTSQYLCASSVTGAQPQHFGDGTRLSIL.

CDR3 amino acids: CASSRGSGQGGYEQYF. In nucleotides, the CDR3 is TGTGCCAGCAGCCGAGGCTCAGGACAGGGCGGCTACGAGCAGTACTTC. The chain uses TRBV14 and TRBJ2-7; 8 positions agree with TRBD1. The germline CDR1 and CDR2 sequences are SGHDN and FVKESK. The CDR3 runs to 16 residues. Trimming removed 4 bases from V and 3 bases from J; junction bases left unmatched: 11.

This clonotype was counted ten times or more. The genes are TRBV3-1 and TRBJ1-6; no clear D gene. Germline V gives CDR1 LGHDT, CDR2 YNNKEL (reference sequence). This CDR3 comprises 15 residues. V gave up 1 base and J gave up 4 bases, with 8 bases separating them. DNA for the CDR3: TGTGCCAGCAGCCAAGCCGGGTTTTATAATTCACCCCTCCACTTT. Translating gives CASSQAGFYNSPLHF.

This clonotype has ten or more counts. A junction boundary mismatches the germline segment, possibly from a read error. The J gene is TRBJ2-7, the V gene TRBV7-7; possibly TRBD1 for D (7 bases). Germline CDR1 reads SSHAT; CDR2 reads FNYEAQ (reference sequence). The CDR3 covers 14 residues. This CDR3 is CASSSGQPGGEQYF. CDR3 DNA sequence: TGTGCTAGCAGCTCCGGACAGCCAGGGGGGGAGCAGTACTTC. The entire variable domain, with the rest obtained from reference TRBV7-7 and TRBJ2-7, is as follows: GAGVSQSPRYKVTKRGQDVTLRCDPISSHATLYWYQQALGQGPEFLTYFNYEAQPDKSGLPSDRFSAERPEGSISTLTIQRTEQRDSAMYRCASSSGQPGGEQYFGPGTRLTVT.

This clonotype was counted many times. The chain recombines TRBV9 with TRBJ2-3; 8 bases fit TRBD1. After removal of 0 bases from V and 3 bases from J, the junction contained 6 bases not matched to a gene. The CDR3 has 16 residues. The germline V gene encodes CDR1 SGDLS and CDR2 YYNGEE. CDR3 sequence (DNA): TGTGCCAGCAGCGTAGCCCCAGGGGGCGCGACAGATACGCAGTATTTT. As protein: CASSVAPGGATDTQYF.

This clonotype was picked up many times. The CDR3 DNA follows: TGTGCCAGCAGTCGGGACAACCCAAAGGCCCTCCACTTT. This encodes CASSRDNPKALHF. The J gene is TRBJ1-6, the V gene TRBV2, with a tentative D call TRBD1 (6 bases). The CDR3 contains 13 residues. V lost 5 bases and J lost 14, with 16 bases in between. CDR1 and CDR2 from the germline V gene are SNHLY and FYNNEI.

This clonotype came up a few times. This sequence joins TRBV15 and TRBJ1-3, with D possibly being TRBD1 (6 bases). Germline V CDR1 and CDR2: LNHNV, YYDKDF (reference sequence). V lost 3 bases and J lost 4, with 10 bases in between. This CDR3 is 14 amino acids long. CDR3 in amino acids: CATSRRTAGNTIYF. In DNA form, the CDR3 reads TGTGCCACCAGCAGGAGGACAGCAGGAAACACCATATATTTT.

Comment on this clonotype: One end of the junction fails to match germline, which may point to a read error. The gene calls are TRBV20-1 and TRBJ1-1, with 7 bases fitting TRBD1. CDR3 size: 15 residues. From germline, CDR1 is DFQATT and CDR2 SNEGSKA (reference sequence). CDR3: CSAGDRVRMNTEAFF. CDR3 DNA: TGCAGTGCTGGAGACAGGGTGAGGATGAACACTGAAGCTTTCTTT.